This is a list of T cell receptor beta chains from one sample in a study of tumor and adjacent non-tumor tissue in lung cancer. TCRdb ran MiXCR on the multiplex PCR reads and lists one entry per CDR3 protein. Of tens of thousands of distinct CDR3 sequences in the sample, 80% were seen once. Material: lung tumor tissue. The source of these receptors is a woman aged 50 to 65 with non-small cell lung cancer. The CDR3 runs from the conserved cysteine through the conserved F or W. D genes are given only for firm matches. Size values are once, few and many counts, or a class for expanded clones, and some rows have none.

CDR3 DNA,CDR3 protein,J gene,V gene,D gene,clone size
TGTGTCAGCAGCTTAGAGTCGGGACTAGCGGGAGTTGATGAGCACTTCTTC,CVSSLESGLAGVDEHFF,TRBJ2-1,TRBV11-2,TRBD2,NA
TGCAATACTAGTGGGCGGGAGTACATCGAGCAGTACTTC,CNTSGREYIEQYF,TRBJ2-7,TRBV20-1,TRBD2,NA
TGCAGTGCAAAAAGACAGTTAGTCTCCTACAATGAGCAGTTCTTC,CSAKRQLVSYNEQFF,TRBJ2-1,TRBV20-1,NA,NA
TGCAATGCTAAAACAGCGGGGGGGCGGAACGAGCAGTACTTC,CNAKTAGGRNEQYF,TRBJ2-7,TRBV20-1,TRBD2,NA
TGTGCCAGCGGCCTCCCACAGGCTTTCGATGAGCAGTACTTC,CASGLPQAFDEQYF,TRBJ2-7,TRBV11-1,NA,NA
TGTGCCTGTGAGATGGGGCCCCTGTATGGCTACACCTTC,CACEMGPLYGYTF,TRBJ1-2,TRBV30,NA,once
TGCAGCGTTACAATAGGGCTCCATCAGCCCCAGCATTTT,CSVTIGLHQPQHF,TRBJ1-5,TRBV29-1,NA,NA
TGTGCCAGCAGGACGTCGAATAACTATAACTACACCTTC,CASRTSNNYNYTF,TRBJ1-2,TRBV12-3/TRBV12-4,NA,NA
TGTGCCAGCAGTTACATGGCCACAAATACGCAGTATTTT,CASSYMATNTQYF,TRBJ2-3,TRBV6-5,NA,NA
TGCGCCAGCAGCCACCGGATCGGAAAGTCCTACGAGCAGTATTTC,CASSHRIGKSYEQYF,TRBJ2-7,TRBV4-3,NA,NA
TGTACCAGCAGTTACTACAGAAGGGGGGGCTCCTACAATGAGCAATTCTTC,CTSSYYRRGGSYNEQFF,TRBJ2-1,TRBV6-5,NA,NA
TGTGCCAGCATTTTATGCTGTGGACTAGCAGGCAATGAGCAGTTCTTC,CASILCCGLAGNEQFF,TRBJ2-1,TRBV28,TRBD2,once
TGTACCAGCAGTTTTGGCCTCACCCCGGGAGAGACCCAATACTTC,CTSSFGLTPGETQYF,TRBJ2-5,TRBV6-5,NA,NA
TGTGTCAGCAGGTATACAGGCTTCTCCGGGACCAACGTCCTGACTTTC,CVSRYTGFSGTNVLTF,TRBJ2-6,TRBV6-5,NA,NA
TGCAGTGCTAATTGGGCTGAGTATTACGAGCAGTACTTC,CSANWAEYYEQYF,TRBJ2-7,TRBV20-1,NA,NA
TGCAGCGTTGGACAGGGTGGTGGTGCGCAGTATTTT,CSVGQGGGAQYF,TRBJ2-3,TRBV29-1,TRBD1,NA
TGTGCCAGCAGTTTCGCAGGGCGCTACGAGCAGTACTTC,CASSFAGRYEQYF,TRBJ2-7,TRBV28,NA,many
TGTGCCAGCAGTGTAGGGAATCAGTGCGAGCAGTACTTC,CASSVGNQCEQYF,TRBJ2-7,TRBV12-3/TRBV12-4,NA,NA
TGCGCCACCTGCCAAGATCTCTACAGGGTCTGCACTGGAGCTTTCTTT,CATCQDLYRVCTGAFF,TRBJ1-1,TRBV4-1,NA,NA
TGTGCCAGCACCTTGGAGACTGTAACGGGGCAAGAGACCCAGTACTTC,CASTLETVTGQETQYF,TRBJ2-5,TRBV11-3,NA,NA
TGTGCCAGCAGCCTCGGGAGGGCCTTGAACACCGGGGAGCTGTTTTTT,CASSLGRALNTGELFF,TRBJ2-2,TRBV7-9,TRBD2,many